These 32 T cell receptor beta chains were sequenced from one sample in a study of blood T cells in healthy people across ages. Alongside a J-beta primer mix, a sample-barcoded 5' primer served in a second PCR lasting about 7 to 11 cycles. Each CDR3 protein gets one entry after TCRdb re-called the 5' RACE reads with MiXCR. The data contain 600,000 to 1,000,000 distinct CDR3 sequences, about 62% of them singletons. Specimen: blood. Every receptor here comes from a man aged 25 to 40 in good health.

This chain connects TRBV12-3 or TRBV12-4 to TRBJ1-2, with 9 bases that match TRBD1. The V and J ends lost 5 bases and 8 bases, in that order; junction bases with no gene match: 12. This CDR3 spans 15 amino acids. CDR3 residues: CASSPGDRVAKGYTF. For the CDR3, the DNA is TGTGCCAGCAGTCCCGGGGACAGGGTGGCTAAGGGCTACACCTTC.

The V call is TRBV27, the J call TRBJ1-4; D gene uncertain. Germline CDR1 and CDR2: MNHEY and SMNVEV (reference sequence). CDR3 length: 17 amino acids. The V and J ends lost 5 bases and 0 bases respectively, with 16 bases between them. The CDR3 sequence: CASSRRTTDATNEKLFF. The DNA for the CDR3 is TGTGCCAGCAGTCGTCGGACTACGGACGCAACTAATGAAAAACTGTTTTTT.

This clonotype was seen a few times. The chain carries TRBV7-2 and TRBJ1-2; unclear D gene. This CDR3 is 13 amino acids long. The V end was cut by 3 bases, the J end by 5 bases, with 10 bases between. The V gene's germline CDR1 is SGHTA and CDR2 FQGNSA. The CDR3 nucleotides read TGTGCCAGCAGCTTCAAGGAAAAATATGGCTACACCTTC. This translates into CASSFKEKYGYTF.

This clonotype was seen just once. The V and J genes are TRBV21-1 and TRBJ2-3; the D call TRBD2 from the table was never checked on the DNA. TRBV21-1 is given as a pseudogene. This CDR3 is 15 amino acids long. The CDR3 coding sequence is TGTGCCAGCCTCGGGCCATACCTTTTCACAGATACGCAGTATTTT. It translates to CASLGPYLFTDTQYF.

The chain uses TRBV6-5 and TRBJ1-1; D is undetermined. Trimming pared 7 bases from V and 6 bases from J, leaving 18 bases between. Germline CDR1 and CDR2: MNHEY and SVGAGI. This CDR3 region has 14 residues. Written as DNA, the CDR3 is TGTGCCAGCACCCCAGTAAGGCGTCACGCTGAAGCTTTCTTT. Its protein is CASTPVRRHAEAFF.

The chain employs TRBV12-3 or TRBV12-4 and TRBJ1-2; D unclear. The ends were cut back, 6 bases at V and 11 bases at J, with 16 bases in the middle. The CDR3 consists of 12 residues. CDR3 residues: CASRPGRTSYTF. The CDR3 DNA follows: TGTGCCAGCAGGCCAGGTCGAACTTCGTACACCTTC.

This clonotype occurred once. Relative to the germline gene, one junction end is altered; a read error may explain this. The chain couples TRBV14 to TRBJ1-1; unclear D gene. Per germline, CDR1 SGHDN and CDR2 FVKESK. The CDR3 sequence is 14 residues long. The CDR3 loop reads CASSPTQMAAEGFF. CDR3 bases: TGTGCCAGCAGCCCAACCCAGATGGCCGCTGAAGGTTTCTTT. Full variable domain (missing parts from reference TRBV14 and TRBJ1-1): EAGVTQFPSHSVIEKGQTVTLRCDPISGHDNLYWYRRVMGKEIKFLLHFVKESKQDESGMPNNRFLAERTGGTYSTLKVQPAELEDSGVYFCASSPTQMAAEGFFGQGTRLTVV.

V usage is TRBV12-3 or TRBV12-4 and J usage is TRBJ2-5, with D perhaps given as TRBD1 or TRBD2 (5 bases each). The DNA end lines up better with TRBJ2-7; the J call may be wrong. This CDR3 has 13 amino acids. The CDR3 DNA reads TGTGCCAGCAGTTTAAGTAAGGGACCCGAGCAGTACTTC. It specifies CASSLSKGPEQYF.

The rearrangement uses TRBV5-1 and TRBJ1-4; D perhaps matches TRBD1 (5 bases). V was shortened by 7 bases and J by 5 bases, with 12 bases between the two germline ends. Germline assignment: CDR1 SGHRS and CDR2 YFSETQ. CDR3 length equals 13 residues. The CDR3 loop is CASGDERNEKLFF. CDR3 nucleotides: TGCGCCAGCGGGGACGAACGAAATGAAAAACTGTTTTTT.

The chain couples TRBV30 to TRBJ1-1; no clear D. Per the germline V gene, CDR1 is GTSNPN and CDR2 is SVGIG (reference sequence). V lost 0 bases to trimming and J lost 3 bases, with 8 bases between them. This CDR3 region has 13 residues. Here the CDR3 DNA reads TGTGCCTGGAGTGTACGAACAGACACTGAAGCTTTCTTT. Translating it yields CAWSVRTDTEAFF.

The V and J genes are TRBV3-1 and TRBJ2-4, with TRBD2 matching over 13 bases. The DNA end favors TRBJ2-7, so the J call may be wrong. CDR3 length equals 15 residues. Germline CDR1 reads LGHDT; CDR2 reads YNNKEL (reference sequence). CDR3 bases: TGTGCCAGCAGCCAAAGGACTAGCGGGAGCTACGAGCAGTACTTC. This sequence encodes CASSQRTSGSYEQYF.

The chain has TRBV20-1 and TRBJ1-1; D remains unclear. The CDR3 spans 11 residues. The germline CDR1 and CDR2 sequences are DFQATT and SNEGSKA (reference sequence). V was trimmed by 7 bases and J by 11 bases, leaving 17 bases between them. CDR3 coding DNA: TGCAGTGGAGGTGGAAGGTTGCGGGCTTTCTTT. This translates into CSGGGRLRAFF.

This clonotype was counted only a few times. Just one base apart from a much larger clone, this may be a read error. J is TRBJ2-1 and V is TRBV11-1; 9 positions match TRBD2. Germline CDR1 SGHAT, CDR2 FQDESV (reference sequence). V shed 5 bases, J shed 0 bases, and the junction held 2 bases outside the gene matches. This CDR3 region has 15 residues. CDR3 coding DNA: TGTGCCAGCAGCAATAGCGGGAGCTCCTACAATGAGCAGTTCTTC. Protein product: CASSNSGSSYNEQFF.

This clonotype was picked up a small number of times. The V and J genes are TRBV10-3 and TRBJ1-2, with TRBD1 matching 10 bases. This CDR3 contains 13 residues. The germline gives CDR1 ENHRY, CDR2 SYGVKD. Trimming at V came to 4 bases and at J to 5 bases, leaving 1 base not matched to a gene. CDR3 sequence (DNA): TGTGCCATCAGTGCGGACAGGGGGTATGGCTACACCTTC. It specifies CAISADRGYGYTF.

This clonotype appeared a single time. This chain joins TRBV11-2 and TRBJ2-7; weak D call: TRBD2 (7 bases). This CDR3 has 15 amino acids. Deletions cut 5 bases from V and 4 bases from J, with 18 bases between. The germline V gene encodes CDR1 SGHAT and CDR2 FQNNGV. The CDR3 coding sequence is TGTGCCAGCAGCACGCTCCGCGCGGGGGCTTACGAGCAGTACTTC. It encodes CASSTLRAGAYEQYF.

This clonotype was observed a handful of times. This rearrangement joins TRBV7-9 to TRBJ1-1; D might be TRBD1 (5 bases). The CDR3 extends over 11 amino acids. Germline CDR1 and CDR2: SEHNR and FQNEAQ (reference sequence). V was trimmed by 5 bases and J by 5 bases, leaving 6 bases between them. CDR3 region: CASSRGTEAFF. The CDR3 DNA is TGTGCCAGCAGCCGGGGGACTGAAGCTTTCTTT.

This chain joins TRBV7-2 and TRBJ2-7; 8 nucleotides line up with TRBD2. With 6 bases clipped from V and 1 base from J, the junction kept 5 bases outside the gene matches. CDR3 length equals 14 residues. CDR1 is SGHTA and CDR2 is FQGNSA in the germline V gene. The CDR3 DNA reads as TGTGCCAGCAGAAAGACTAGCGTTTCCTACGAGCAGTACTTC. Protein: CASRKTSVSYEQYF. The full variable domain, with the rest looked up from reference TRBV7-2 and TRBJ2-7, is GAGVSQSPSNKVTEKGKDVELRCDPISGHTALYWYRQSLGQGLEFLIYFQGNSAPDKSGLPSDRFSAERTGGSVSTLTIQRTQQEDSAVYLCASRKTSVSYEQYFGPGTRLTVT.

In this sample, this clonotype turned up a few times. The chain combines TRBV2 with TRBJ2-5; D is undetermined. Germline loops: CDR1 SNHLY, CDR2 FYNNEI. V lost 6 bases, J lost 3 bases, and 8 bases lay in between. The length of the CDR3 is 12 residues. This CDR3 is CASRVTEETQYF. CDR3 DNA: TGTGCCAGCAGAGTTACAGAAGAGACCCAGTACTTC.

V gene TRBV9 combines with J gene TRBJ2-7; D uncertain. The V gene's germline CDR1 is SGDLS and CDR2 YYNGEE. V lost 7 bases and J 1 base, leaving 9 bases between the germline ends. The CDR3 is 12 amino acids. The CDR3 sequence: CASVLRSYEQYF. In nucleotides, the CDR3 is TGTGCCAGCGTCCTTAGGTCCTACGAGCAGTACTTC.

This clonotype has more than one count but fewer than ten. One junction end does not reproduce the germline sequence, and a read error may be involved. V and J are TRBV3-1 and TRBJ2-1, with D unclear. CDR1 is LGHDT, CDR2 YNNKEL, per germline (reference sequence). This CDR3 comprises 13 residues. DNA of the CDR3: TGTGCCAGTAGCCAAGATCCGATCAATGAGCAGTTCTTC. Translating gives CASSQDPINEQFF.

This sequence joins TRBV28 and TRBJ2-7; possible D gene TRBD1, 5 bases. The J call is uncertain, as TRBJ2-4 better fits the DNA end. The CDR3 is 14 residues long. CDR1 is MDHEN and CDR2 is SYDVKM in the germline V gene. The CDR3 region has the DNA TGTGCCAGCAGTGTCGGACAAGTAGGTGACATTCAGTACTTC. This gives the protein CASSVGQVGDIQYF.

V and J are TRBV20-1 and TRBJ2-7; no clear D. Germline CDR1 and CDR2: DFQATT and SNEGSKA (reference sequence). This CDR3 comprises 13 residues. V gave up 1 base and J gave up 5 bases, with 12 bases separating them. CDR3 amino acids: CSARGPSTHEQYF. CDR3 nucleotides: TGCAGTGCTAGAGGCCCCTCAACTCACGAGCAGTACTTC.

V usage is TRBV4-1 and J usage is TRBJ2-7; possibly TRBD1 for D (5 bases). TRBJ2-5 explains the end of the DNA better; the J call may be wrong. Germline CDR1 and CDR2: MGHRA and YSYEKL. CDR3 size: 14 residues. This CDR3 reads CASSSPPRGETQYF. The CDR3 coding sequence is TGCGCCAGCAGCTCTCCACCTAGGGGTGAGACCCAGTACTTC.

There are many counts of this clonotype. The J gene is TRBJ2-1, the V gene TRBV11-2; D is possibly TRBD1 (5 bases). The V and J ends lost 5 bases and 4 bases respectively, with 15 bases between them. The germline V gene encodes CDR1 SGHAT and CDR2 FQNNGV. The CDR3 sequence is 15 residues long. CDR3 in amino acids: CASSRVPGPYNEQFF. Here the CDR3 DNA reads TGTGCCAGCAGCCGAGTTCCAGGGCCATACAATGAGCAGTTCTTC.

The chain links TRBV12-3 or TRBV12-4 to TRBJ1-5; D unresolved. Trimming left V 7 bases short and J 4 bases short, with 11 bases between. CDR3 length equals 13 residues. Written as DNA, the CDR3 is TGTGCCAGCACTCCCTCGAAAAATCAGCCCCAGCATTTT. It specifies CASTPSKNQPQHF.

This CDR3 reads CASSYSSGLYEQYF. CDR3 DNA sequence: TGTGCCAGCAGTTATTCGTCTGGACTTTACGAGCAGTACTTC. The gene calls are TRBV6-5 and TRBJ2-7; tentatively, D is TRBD2 (5 bases). The germline CDR1 and CDR2 sequences are MNHEY and SVGAGI. With 3 bases removed from V and 4 bases from J, the gap between germline ends came to 13 bases. The CDR3 runs 14 residues.

The V call is TRBV20-1, the J call TRBJ2-7; D is possibly TRBD1 or TRBD2 (5 bases each). V lost 6 bases to trimming and J lost 3 bases, with 15 bases between them. This CDR3 is 13 amino acids long. Germline values: CDR1 DFQATT, CDR2 SNEGSKA (reference sequence). The CDR3 DNA sequence: TGCAGTGCCAGACCGGGACCATTCTACGAGCAGTACTTC. It translates to CSARPGPFYEQYF.

V is TRBV25-1 and J is TRBJ2-3, with 12 positions matching TRBD1. With V trimmed by 7 bases and J by 5 bases, 4 bases remained unmatched. Looked up from germline, CDR1 is MGHDK and CDR2 is SYGVNS. The CDR3 is 14 residues long. The CDR3 here is CASMGTGGGDTQYF. CDR3 nucleotides: TGTGCCAGCATGGGGACAGGGGGCGGAGATACGCAGTATTTT.

The V and J genes are TRBV10-3 and TRBJ2-1, with 8 bases aligning to TRBD2. The DNA end is a closer match to TRBJ2-7, so the J assignment may be wrong. Germline values: CDR1 ENHRY, CDR2 SYGVKD. CDR3 size: 16 residues. The CDR3 reads CAISVGRALSYNEQYF. CDR3 sequence (DNA): TGTGCCATCAGTGTCGGGAGGGCCTTATCCTACAATGAGCAGTACTTC.

V gene TRBV28 combines with J gene TRBJ2-1; D unresolved. This CDR3 region has 12 residues. Germline values: CDR1 MDHEN, CDR2 SYDVKM. The V end was cut by 7 bases, the J end by 4 bases, with 8 bases between. The CDR3 nucleotides read TGTGCCAGCAACCTGGAATACAATGAGCAGTTCTTC. Translated, it gives CASNLEYNEQFF.

This chain links TRBV7-2 with TRBJ1-2, with D unclear. The CDR3 extends over 15 amino acids. Germline V gene data show CDR1 as SGHTA and CDR2 as FQGNSA. The V gene lost 0 bases and the J gene lost 2 bases, with 10 bases spanning the gap. CDR3 nucleotide sequence: TGTGCCAGCAGCTTAGCTCGGAACGAAAACTATGGCTACACCTTC. Translating it yields CASSLARNENYGYTF.

The rearrangement joins TRBV20-1 to TRBJ2-4; 10 bases line up with TRBD2. TRBJ2-7 matches the DNA end more closely, so the J call is doubtful. The germline CDR1 and CDR2 sequences are DFQATT and SNEGSKA (reference sequence). The CDR3 has 16 amino acids. CDR3 DNA sequence: TGCAGTGCTAGAGATCAGCGGGGGGGCCATTCATACGAGCAGTACTTC. Amino acids: CSARDQRGGHSYEQYF.